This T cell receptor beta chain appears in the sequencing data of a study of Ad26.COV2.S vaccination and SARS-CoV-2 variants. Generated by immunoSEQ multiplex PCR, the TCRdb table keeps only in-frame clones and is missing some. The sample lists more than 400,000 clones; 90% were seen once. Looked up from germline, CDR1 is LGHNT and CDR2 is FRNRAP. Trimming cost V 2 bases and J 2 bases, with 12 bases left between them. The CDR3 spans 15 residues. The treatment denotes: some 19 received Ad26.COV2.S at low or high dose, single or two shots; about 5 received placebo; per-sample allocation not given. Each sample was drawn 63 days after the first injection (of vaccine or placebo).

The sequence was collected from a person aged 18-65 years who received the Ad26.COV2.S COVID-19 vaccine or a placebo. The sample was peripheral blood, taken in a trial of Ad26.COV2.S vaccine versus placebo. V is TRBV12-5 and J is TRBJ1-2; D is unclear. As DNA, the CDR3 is TGTGCTAGTGGTTTGTTCTTAGACAAAAACTATGGCTACACCTTC. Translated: CASGLFLDKNYGYTF.